These 12 T cell receptor beta chains were all obtained from the same sample, sequenced in a study of shared clonotypes between healthy human individuals (dated by TCRdb to the early 2020s). The library was made by the immunoSEQ multiplex PCR assay. TCRdb obtained this table from immuneACCESS and retained in-frame rearrangements with V and J assigned. These tables miss some clones; where compared with another copy, unresolved V genes account for less than half of the shortfall, and the remainder is unexplained. For this sample there are millions of clones; more than 80% appear just once. Clones ranked in the top ten supply about 0.39% of the sample. Sequencing input: naive CD4+ T cells from PBMCs. The intended sense of this specimen's cell subset or site label: CD45RA+ positively selected. The receptors come from a man aged 18 to 29 in good health. Some clones in this sample may be carry-over from other donors' samples.

The chain links TRBV25-1 to TRBJ1-6; D is unclear. This CDR3 is built from 13 residues. Germline V gives CDR1 MGHDK, CDR2 SYGVNS. The V end was cut by 3 bases, the J end by 6 bases, with 6 bases between. CDR3 coding DNA: TGTGCCAGCAGTGACAACAGTAATTCACCCCTCCACTTT. It yields the protein CASSDNSNSPLHF.

The rearrangement uses TRBV18 and TRBJ2-6; D is ambiguous. The germline CDR1 and CDR2 sequences are KGHSH and LQKENI. CDR3 size: 14 residues. V lost 4 bases and J 3 bases, leaving 7 bases between the germline ends. CDR3 sequence: CASSRGLGANVLTF. The CDR3 DNA follows: TGTGCCAGCTCACGGGGTCTTGGGGCCAACGTCCTGACTTTC.

The rearrangement links TRBV4-1 to TRBJ1-2; a possible D gene is TRBD1 (6 bases). In germline, CDR1 is MGHRA, CDR2 YSYEKL. CDR3 length equals 15 residues. V was cut by 0 bases and J by 7 bases, with 15 bases left in between. CDR3 region: CASSQEGRGTGGYTF. DNA for the CDR3: TGCGCCAGCAGCCAAGAGGGCAGGGGTACGGGTGGCTACACCTTC.

V and J are TRBV15 and TRBJ2-5; 7 nucleotides align to TRBD2. The CDR3 consists of 14 residues. The germline gives CDR1 LNHNV, CDR2 YYDKDF (reference sequence). Losses at the gene ends were 3 bases for V and 4 bases for J; bases not matched to a gene: 5. The CDR3 region is CATSRGVAGETQYF. For the CDR3, the DNA is TGTGCCACCAGCAGGGGGGTAGCGGGAGAGACCCAGTACTTC.

This chain uses TRBV5-4 with TRBJ2-6; D is unresolved. The CDR3 runs to 16 residues. Trimming pared 9 bases from V and 0 bases from J, leaving 16 bases between. CDR1 and CDR2 from the germline V gene are SGHNT and YYREEE (reference sequence). This CDR3 is CATKLTNGSGANVLTF. The CDR3, as DNA: TGTGCCACAAAACTAACAAACGGCTCTGGGGCCAACGTCCTGACTTTC.

Only a few counts were recorded for this clone. This chain links TRBV18 with TRBJ2-7, with 12 bases that match TRBD2. V was clipped by 4 bases and J by 4 bases; unmatched bases: 5. The CDR3 is 15 residues long. CDR1 and CDR2 (germline): KGHSH, LQKENI. The CDR3 protein is CASSLRLAGEYEQYF. The CDR3 DNA sequence: TGTGCCAGCTCACTAAGACTAGCGGGAGAGTACGAGCAGTACTTC.

DNA for the CDR3: TGTGCCAGCAGCTCGACAGGTAGCTCTGGGGCCAACGTCCTGACTTTC. The encoded protein is CASSSTGSSGANVLTF. The rearrangement uses TRBV5-6 and TRBJ2-6; a weak D match, TRBD1 (6 bases). From germline, CDR1 is SGHDT and CDR2 YYEEEE. This CDR3 region has 16 residues. Trimming took 3 bases from V and 0 from J, leaving 10 bases between them.

In DNA, the CDR3 is TGTGCCAGCAGCTTCCCAAGCCAGGGGCAGTTCTTC. Translated, it gives CASSFPSQGQFF. The J gene is TRBJ2-1, the V gene TRBV5-4, with a possible D match to TRBD1 (5 bases). Germline V gene sequence: CDR1 SGHNT, CDR2 YYREEE (reference sequence). The CDR3 consists of 12 residues. V was shortened by 2 bases and J by 12 bases, with 12 bases between the two germline ends. Full variable domain (outside the CDR3, taken from reference TRBV5-4 and TRBJ2-1): ETGVTQSPTHLIKTRGQQVTLRCSSQSGHNTVSWYQQALGQGPQFIFQYYREEENGRGNFPPRFSGLQFPNYSSELNVNALELDDSALYLCASSFPSQGQFFGPGTRLTVL.

The rearrangement joins TRBV7-2 to TRBJ2-1; 11 bases map to TRBD2. This CDR3 is built from 15 residues. Germline V CDR1 and CDR2: SGHTA, FQGNSA. After removal of 5 bases from V and 7 bases from J, the junction contained 7 bases not matched to a gene. DNA of the CDR3: TGTGCCAGCAGCCTAACTTCTAGCGGGGGGAATGAGCAGTTCTTC. The encoded protein is CASSLTSSGGNEQFF.

The V call is TRBV29-1, the J call TRBJ2-1, with 7 bases aligning to TRBD1. After removal of 2 bases from V and 9 bases from J, the junction contained 10 bases not matched to a gene. Germline V gene sequence: CDR1 SQVTM, CDR2 ANQGSEA. The CDR3 spans 14 residues. CDR3 bases: TGCAGCGTTGAACCCACGGCCGGGACAGTTGAGCAGTTCTTC. Translation gives CSVEPTAGTVEQFF.

The genes are TRBV6-5 and TRBJ1-1; weak D call: TRBD1 (5 bases). V was trimmed by 3 bases and J by 0 bases, leaving 8 bases between them. Germline V gene lookup returns CDR1 MNHEY and CDR2 SVGAGI. The CDR3 length is 14 residues. For the CDR3, the DNA is TGTGCCAGCAGTTATGAGGGGTTGAACACTGAAGCTTTCTTT. This codes for CASSYEGLNTEAFF.

The genes are TRBV5-1 and TRBJ2-7; D remains ambiguous. Germline V gene sequence: CDR1 SGHRS, CDR2 YFSETQ. Between the trimmed V and J ends, which lost 7 bases and 0 bases, there was a span of 11 bases. The CDR3 has 13 residues. The DNA for the CDR3 is TGCGCCAGCCAACGGACCAGCTCCTACGAGCAGTACTTC. It is translated as CASQRTSSYEQYF.